This TCR beta chain came from a study of Ad26.COV2.S vaccination and SARS-CoV-2 variants (dated by TCRdb to the early 2020s). With regard to the full study: Vaccine-arm donors were drawn from COV1001, a multicentre, randomized, double-blind, placebo-controlled phase I-IIa trial of Ad26.COV2.S in healthy adults. Dosing of Ad26.COV2.S was intramuscular, at either 5x10^10 or 1x10^11 viral particles, delivered as one shot or as two shots spaced 56 days apart. TCRbeta repertoire sequencing was used to assess the specificity and breadth of SARS-CoV-2-reactive T cell receptors after Ad26.COV2.S vaccination. A total of roughly 30 samples were included in the TCR-sequenced set, comprising around 19 Ad26.COV2.S vaccine recipients, 5 placebo recipients and 8 SARS-CoV-2 convalescent individuals. Trial participants were randomized into five groups of five, in which low-dose or high-dose Ad26.COV2.S was given once or twice, or placebo was given on both occasions. Investigators remained blinded to trial group allocation during experiments and outcome assessment. Study-wide conclusions, independent of this receptor: Substantial breadth of spike-specific CD8+ and CD4+ T cell responses was reported after vaccination. Vaccine and placebo recipients had similar non-spike TCR breadth, a finding consistent with the vaccine containing only spike. The authors noted that the TCR breadth and depth analyses may have underestimated total T cell responses. The study was not powered to compare responses between vaccine doses or regimens. Higher spike-specific TCR breadth was observed in Ad26.COV2.S recipients than in placebo recipients (P = 0.0014).

Notes on this clone: Its antigen remains undetermined. Nothing much larger sits one base from this clone, and base qualities are not available.

The CDR3 holds 15 amino acids from the cysteine to the phenylalanine. Here the CDR3 DNA is all that survives: 45 bases in frame from base 1. The germline V gene specifies SGHVS as CDR1 and FQNEAQ as CDR2. The V end loses 6 bases and the J end loses 2 bases, and a stretch of 17 bases separates them. TCRbeta CDR3 regions were sequenced with the immunoSEQ Assay. After extraction, genomic DNA underwent amplification by bias-controlled multiplex PCR, followed by high-throughput sequencing. Per the source publication's procedure: To quantify the absolute abundance of every unique TCRbeta CDR3 region, sequences were collapsed and filtered. Usable DNA was measured by amplifying reference genes present in all nucleated cells, and TCRbeta template counts were normalized to that usable DNA to estimate T cell fraction. Repertoire TCRs were annotated as SARS-CoV-2-specific by exact matching of V gene, CDR3 amino acid sequence and J gene to a known reactive TCR set. The reference SARS-CoV-2 TCR set was obtained from MIRA and was filtered for enrichment in COVID-19-positive ImmuneCODE repertoires, whereby public or cross-reactive TCRs were removed. Using the MIRA antigens, annotated TCRs were further analysed by specific ORF or by position within an ORF. Breadth was defined as annotated unique rearrangements over total unique productive rearrangements; depth was the summed frequency of those rearrangements. TCR breadth was compared between groups using two-sided Wilcoxon rank-sum tests. Entries here come from immuneACCESS through TCRdb and include only in-frame sequences with V and J called. Some clones fail to appear in such tables; in the studies checked, an unresolved V gene covers under half of the shortfall, and the cause of the remainder is unknown. That table is the source of V, J and clone size, and D and trimming were worked out from the DNA. The sample has approximately 480,000 clones on record, around 88% of them singletons. The ten largest clones capture 9.5% to 15% of the sample.

The label giving this sample's treatment or condition can be read as: around 19 received Ad26.COV2.S at low or high dose, single or two shots; 5 received placebo; per-sample allocation not given. For vaccine and placebo recipients, repertoires were sequenced using samples collected on day 63 after the first injection. Between 29 July and 7 August 2020, Cohort 1b enrolled 25 adults aged 18-55 years at one site in Boston, USA. As a vaccine, Ad26.COV2.S was a replication-incompetent adenovirus type 26 vector that expressed a prefusion-stabilized SARS-CoV-2 spike protein derived from the original Wuhan strain.

This receptor was obtained from a person between 18 and 65 years old who received the Ad26.COV2.S COVID-19 vaccine or a placebo. Sequencing used peripheral blood, obtained in a trial of Ad26.COV2.S vaccine versus placebo. The chain joins TRBV7-8 to TRBJ2-7; the D gene is possibly TRBD1 or TRBD2, with 5 bases matching each. The nucleotides read TGTGCCAGCAGTAAACGAAGGGACCCAGCCTACGAGCAGTACTTC. Its protein product is CASSKRRDPAYEQYF.